Listed here are 26 T cell receptor beta chains from one sample, sequenced in a study of blood T cell repertoires in COVID-19. Libraries were prepared by immunoSEQ multiplex PCR; TCRdb keeps only in-frame clonotypes and omits some of them. The table includes about 190,000 clones, about 90% detected once. Sequencing was performed on peripheral blood. The receptors originated from a man between 18 and 29 years old with active or convalescent COVID-19.

The rearrangement links TRBV30 to TRBJ1-2, with 9 positions matching TRBD1. Trimming took 5 bases from V and 7 from J; bases not matched to a gene: 2. In germline, CDR1 is GTSNPN, CDR2 SVGIG (reference sequence). The CDR3 contains 11 residues. CDR3 residues: CAWGTGFGYTF. CDR3 DNA: TGTGCCTGGGGGACAGGGTTTGGCTACACCTTC.

The CDR3 spells CASSPPGDNNQPQHF. The DNA of the CDR3 is TGTGCCAGCTCACCACCGGGGGACAACAATCAGCCCCAGCATTTT. The chain carries TRBV18 and TRBJ1-5; tentatively, D is TRBD1 (6 bases). CDR3 length: 15 amino acids. V was trimmed by 0 bases and J by 3 bases, leaving 9 bases between them. Germline V CDR1 and CDR2: KGHSH, LQKENI.

This chain links TRBV7-9 with TRBJ1-2; 8 nucleotides match TRBD1. V dropped 5 bases and J dropped 3; count of bases not matched to a gene: 8. Germline CDR1 is SEHNR and CDR2 is FQNEAQ (reference sequence). This CDR3 has 15 residues. Written as DNA, the CDR3 is TGTGCCAGCAGCCCCGGACAGGGTTGGGACTATGGCTACACCTTC. The encoded protein is CASSPGQGWDYGYTF.

The V and J genes are TRBV6-5 and TRBJ1-2, with no clear D. This CDR3 has 14 residues. Trimming took off 5 bases at V and 2 bases at J, with 12 bases between the two ends. Germline assignment: CDR1 MNHEY and CDR2 SVGAGI. The CDR3 loop reads CASSPDTVNYGYTF. CDR3 DNA: TGTGCCAGCAGTCCAGACACCGTAAACTATGGCTACACCTTC.

This clone was detected a few times. V and J are TRBV5-1 and TRBJ1-1, with TRBD1 as a possible D gene (6 bases). Trimming left V 4 bases short and J 2 bases short, with 18 bases between. Germline V CDR1 and CDR2: SGHRS, YFSETQ. This CDR3 contains 16 residues. CDR3 loop: CASSQLGGGANTEAFF. DNA of the CDR3: TGCGCCAGCAGCCAACTAGGTGGGGGCGCCAACACTGAAGCTTTCTTT.

V gene TRBV12-3 or TRBV12-4 combines with J gene TRBJ2-5; no clear D gene. The CDR3 spans 13 residues. V was trimmed by 7 bases and J by 2 bases, leaving 11 bases between them. The CDR3 loop reads CASNNSTQETQYF. The CDR3 DNA reads TGTGCCAGCAACAATTCCACGCAAGAGACCCAGTACTTC.

V is TRBV19 and J is TRBJ1-1; maybe TRBD1 (6 bases). Between the trimmed V and J ends, which lost 6 bases and 3 bases, there was a span of 14 bases. CDR3 length: 14 amino acids. In germline, CDR1 is LNHDA, CDR2 SQIVND (reference sequence). The DNA of the CDR3 is TGTGCCAGTAGCACGGGAGGGGGAGACACTGAAGCTTTCTTT. Its protein is CASSTGGGDTEAFF.

This clone was detected once. The chain is built from TRBV30 and TRBJ2-1; D unresolved. The CDR3 sequence is 12 residues long. V lost 2 bases, J lost 4 bases, and 6 bases lay in between. Germline V gene lookup returns CDR1 GTSNPN and CDR2 SVGIG (reference sequence). The chain's CDR3 is CAWSLSYNEQFF. The CDR3 DNA reads TGTGCCTGGAGTTTGAGTTACAATGAGCAGTTCTTC. Full variable domain (outside the CDR3, taken from reference TRBV30 and TRBJ2-1): SQTIHQWPATLVQPVGSPLSLECTVEGTSNPNLYWYRQAAGRGLQLLFYSVGIGQISSEVPQNLSASRPQDRQFILSSKKLLLSDSGFYLCAWSLSYNEQFFGPGTRLTVL.

The chain employs TRBV30 and TRBJ1-3; no reliable D call. CDR1 GTSNPN and CDR2 SVGIG come from the germline V gene (reference sequence). With 8 bases removed from V and 0 bases from J, the gap between germline ends came to 11 bases. This CDR3 contains 13 residues. CDR3 nucleotide sequence: TGTGCCGGACGGGGAGGCTCTGGAAACACCATATATTTT. It encodes CAGRGGSGNTIYF.

This chain connects TRBV27 to TRBJ2-3; possibly TRBD2 for D (6 bases). Germline V CDR1 and CDR2: MNHEY, SMNVEV (reference sequence). This CDR3 comprises 15 residues. The V end was cut by 7 bases, the J end by 2 bases, with 16 bases between. The CDR3 protein is CASTNSGLLTDTQYF. CDR3 in DNA: TGTGCCAGCACGAACTCGGGACTCCTCACAGATACGCAGTATTTT.

The gene calls are TRBV10-3 and TRBJ2-3, with 8 bases that match TRBD2. From germline, CDR1 is ENHRY and CDR2 SYGVKD. The CDR3 is made up of 16 amino acids. Germline trimming cut 4 bases from V and 1 base from J; bases unmatched to any gene: 7. The CDR3 loop is CAISATLAAGTDTQYF. The CDR3, as DNA: TGTGCCATCAGTGCCACACTAGCGGCAGGCACAGATACGCAGTATTTT.

The chain recombines TRBV3-1 (or the pseudogene TRBV3-2) with TRBJ1-2; 7 bases fit TRBD1. The germline CDR1 and CDR2 sequences are LGHDT and YNNKEL (reference sequence). This CDR3 region has 12 residues. V was clipped by 3 bases and J by 6 bases; unmatched bases: 1. The CDR3 loop reads CASSHGQDGYTF. In nucleotides, the CDR3 is TGTGCCAGCAGCCACGGACAGGATGGCTACACCTTC.

This chain connects TRBV7-2 to TRBJ1-1, with D possibly matching TRBD1 (5 bases). The CDR3 runs 15 residues. The germline V and J ends were trimmed by 1 base and 3 bases, with 12 bases remaining between them. Germline assignment: CDR1 SGHTA and CDR2 FQGNSA. The DNA of the CDR3 is TGTGCCAGCAGCTTAGAAGGGGCTCCAGACACTGAAGCTTTCTTT. It specifies CASSLEGAPDTEAFF.

The chain combines TRBV6-5 with TRBJ2-5; 8 bases match TRBD2. The CDR3 consists of 13 residues. Germline loops: CDR1 MNHEY, CDR2 SVGAGI. Trimming at V came to 4 bases and at J to 10 bases, leaving 8 bases not matched to a gene. The CDR3 sequence: CASSSSGGGHQYF. CDR3 bases: TGTGCCAGCAGTTCCAGCGGGGGCGGACACCAGTACTTC.

This chain uses TRBV28 with TRBJ2-3; possibly TRBD1 for D (6 bases). The CDR3 sequence is 17 residues long. CDR1 is MDHEN, CDR2 SYDVKM, per germline. V lost 6 bases, J lost 3 bases, and 22 bases lay in between. In nucleotides, the CDR3 is TGTGCCAGCAGCCCTGTCCAGGGGTCTAGGTGGACAGATACGCAGTATTTT. Amino acid sequence: CASSPVQGSRWTDTQYF. The variable domain in full, completed from reference TRBV28 and TRBJ2-3, reads DVKVTQSSRYLVKRTGEKVFLECVQDMDHENMFWYRQDPGLGLRLIYFSYDVKMKEKGDIPEGYSVSREKKERFSLILESASTNQTSMYLCASSPVQGSRWTDTQYFGPGTRLTVL.

V is TRBV7-9 and J is TRBJ1-1, with D maybe TRBD1 (5 bases). With 1 base removed from V and 5 bases from J, the gap between germline ends came to 17 bases. The germline V gene encodes CDR1 SEHNR and CDR2 FQNEAQ (reference sequence). The CDR3 has 16 residues. Here the CDR3 reads CASSLGSFRAGTEAFF. CDR3 DNA sequence: TGTGCCAGCAGCTTAGGTTCATTCCGGGCAGGGACTGAAGCTTTCTTT.

The V and J genes are TRBV27 and TRBJ2-7; D is perhaps TRBD1 (6 bases). V dropped 4 bases and J dropped 7 bases, with 14 bases sitting between them. Per the germline V gene, CDR1 is MNHEY and CDR2 is SMNVEV (reference sequence). CDR3 length equals 13 residues. The CDR3 coding sequence is TGTGCCAGCAGTTCTTACAGGGAACGGGAGCAGTACTTC. Its translation is CASSSYREREQYF.

The rearrangement joins TRBV7-5 to TRBJ1-5. TRBV7-5 is a pseudogene segment. The CDR3 runs 15 residues. CDR3 amino acids: CVRSLFEGLYQPQHF. CDR3 bases: TGTGTCAGAAGCTTATTTGAGGGATTGTATCAGCCCCAGCATTTT.

The rearrangement joins TRBV5-1 to TRBJ1-6; no firm D call. This CDR3 spans 15 amino acids. Germline V gene lookup returns CDR1 SGHRS and CDR2 YFSETQ. V dropped 0 bases and J dropped 0 bases, with 4 bases sitting between them. The chain's CDR3 is CASSLGSSYNSPLHF. CDR3 in DNA: TGCGCCAGCAGCTTGGGCAGCTCCTATAATTCACCCCTCCACTTT.

This rearrangement joins TRBV2 to TRBJ1-5, with TRBD1 as a possible D gene (6 bases). Germline lookup yields CDR1 SNHLY and CDR2 FYNNEI. This CDR3 has 14 residues. The germline V and J ends were trimmed by 1 base and 3 bases, with 7 bases remaining between them. CDR3 residues: CASSEGGHNQPQHF. The DNA of the CDR3 is TGTGCCAGCAGTGAAGGGGGGCACAATCAGCCCCAGCATTTT.

The chain has TRBV5-4 and TRBJ1-6; D is unclear. Germline-derived CDR1 and CDR2 are SGHNT and YYREEE (reference sequence). Trimming removed 0 bases from V and 0 bases from J, with 7 bases in between. The CDR3 is made up of 16 amino acids. The CDR3 DNA sequence: TGTGCCAGCAGCTTGGCGACAAGCTCCTATAATTCACCCCTCCACTTT. Its protein product is CASSLATSSYNSPLHF.

The chain employs TRBV5-6 and TRBJ1-1; no reliable D call. Between the trimmed V and J ends, which lost 5 bases and 4 bases, there was a span of 18 bases. The germline V gene has CDR1 SGHDT and CDR2 YYEEEE. The CDR3 contains 15 residues. The CDR3 sequence: CASSSRPKGGTEAFF. The CDR3 bases are TGTGCCAGCAGTTCTCGGCCGAAGGGAGGCACTGAAGCTTTCTTT.

V usage is TRBV11-3 and J usage is TRBJ2-1; 11 bases line up with TRBD2. The CDR3 is 19 residues long. J lost 0 bases, V lost 0 bases, and 7 bases had no gene match. The germline V gene encodes CDR1 SGHNT and CDR2 YENEEA. CDR3 sequence: CASSLEGTSGEASYNEQFF. Written as DNA, the CDR3 is TGTGCCAGCAGCTTAGAAGGGACTAGCGGAGAGGCCTCCTACAATGAGCAGTTCTTC.

The chain couples TRBV24-1 to TRBJ1-1, with a weak D call TRBD1 (6 bases). Germline loops: CDR1 KGHDR, CDR2 SFDVKD. The CDR3 runs 13 residues. The V and J ends lost 7 bases and 5 bases respectively, with 13 bases between them. CDR3 bases: TGTGCCACCAGGGCGGGGGCGAGGACTGAAGCTTTCTTT. Its protein product is CATRAGARTEAFF.

V is TRBV5-1 and J is TRBJ2-4; D gene uncertain. CDR3 length equals 14 residues. From germline, CDR1 is SGHRS and CDR2 YFSETQ. The V end was cut by 2 bases, the J end by 7 bases, with 13 bases between. This chain's CDR3 is CASSFSPPENIQYF. CDR3 bases: TGCGCCAGCAGCTTTTCACCACCGGAGAACATTCAGTACTTC. Filled out from reference TRBV5-1 and TRBJ2-4, the complete variable domain reads KAGVTQTPRYLIKTRGQQVTLSCSPISGHRSVSWYQQTPGQGLQFLFEYFSETQRNKGNFPGRFSGRQFSNSRSEMNVSTLELGDSALYLCASSFSPPENIQYFGAGTRLSVL.

The DNA for the CDR3 is TGTGCCAGCGCCACCGCGGAGGGGCGATCCTCCTACGAGCAGTACTTC. This gives the protein CASATAEGRSSYEQYF. This chain connects TRBV27 to TRBJ2-7, with a possible D match to TRBD2 (6 bases). This CDR3 spans 16 amino acids. The germline V gene has CDR1 MNHEY and CDR2 SMNVEV (reference sequence). V lost 8 bases to trimming and J lost 0 bases, with 20 bases between them.